This T cell receptor beta chain originates from a study of cytomegalovirus exposure and HLA in healthy donors. V was trimmed by 2 bases and J by 0 bases, leaving 7 bases between them. The CDR3 length is 15 residues. Germline values: CDR1 MNHEY, CDR2 SVGAGI. In the PCR, 60 Vbeta and 13 Jbeta primers were used. TCRdb keeps only in-frame clones here, not all; method: immunoSEQ multiplex PCR. Here the sample table reports some 76,000 clones. The chain carries TRBV6-5 and TRBJ2-2, with D perhaps TRBD1 (5 bases). The sample taken for sequencing was PBMCs. The TCR sequence derives from a female donor in good health and CMV-seropositive. In nucleotides, the CDR3 is TGTGCCAGCAGTTACGCAGGGACGAACACCGGGGAGCTGTTTTTT. Its translation: CASSYAGTNTGELFF.